Below, 29 T cell receptor beta chains from the same sample are listed, as sequenced in a study of blood T cell repertoires in COVID-19. The repertoire was sequenced with immunoSEQ multiplex PCR; TCRdb's copy has only in-frame clones and lacks some. The repertoire has 150,000 or so clones, about 80% of them found once; the top ten carry over 9.5%. The material sequenced was PBMCs or T cells enriched from blood (not recorded which). These receptors all come from a man aged 50 to 60 who had recovered from COVID-19.

The chain recombines TRBV18 with TRBJ2-5, with D perhaps TRBD2 (6 bases). The CDR3 length is 12 residues. The germline V gene encodes CDR1 KGHSH and CDR2 LQKENI. The V end was cut by 3 bases, the J end by 8 bases, with 10 bases between. CDR3 nucleotides: TGTGCCAGCTCACCTCCGGGGGACACCCAGTACTTC. Translation: CASSPPGDTQYF.

The V call is TRBV6-5, the J call TRBJ1-2, with 9 nucleotides matching TRBD1. Trimming removed 6 bases from V and 3 bases from J; junction bases left unmatched: 5. CDR3 length equals 14 residues. The V gene's germline CDR1 is MNHEY and CDR2 SVGAGI. CDR3 sequence (DNA): TGTGCCAGCAGAAGGACAGGGGTAGACTATGGCTACACCTTC. This encodes CASRRTGVDYGYTF.

This chain joins TRBV28 and TRBJ2-7; D not resolved. V was cut by 6 bases and J by 2 bases, with 5 bases left in between. Germline V CDR1 and CDR2: MDHEN, SYDVKM. The CDR3 has 11 amino acids. The CDR3 here is CASRQAYEQYF. In DNA, the CDR3 is TGTGCCAGCAGACAAGCCTACGAGCAGTACTTC.

This clone occurred once. This chain links TRBV10-3 with TRBJ2-3, with 8 bases lining up with TRBD1. The germline CDR1 and CDR2 sequences are ENHRY and SYGVKD. The V segment lost 6 bases and the J segment 1 base; nucleotides outside the gene matches: 3. The CDR3 is 14 amino acids. The CDR3 nucleotides read TGTGCCATCAGGACAGGGGCGGGCACAGATACGCAGTATTTT. Translating gives CAIRTGAGTDTQYF.

The chain has TRBV5-1 and TRBJ1-1; TRBD1 is a possible D gene (5 bases). Germline V CDR1 and CDR2: SGHRS, YFSETQ. The V and J ends lost 4 bases and 0 bases respectively, with 13 bases between them. This CDR3 spans 15 amino acids. The chain's CDR3 is CASSKVQGVNTEAFF. Here the CDR3 DNA reads TGCGCCAGCAGCAAGGTCCAGGGCGTGAACACTGAAGCTTTCTTT.

This rearrangement joins TRBV10-1 to TRBJ2-7; D uncertain. Trimming stripped 2 bases from V and 0 bases from J, with 5 bases between. The CDR3 sequence is 13 residues long. Germline CDR1 and CDR2: WNHNN and SYGVQD (reference sequence). The CDR3 DNA reads as TGCGCCAGCAGTGAGCCGTCCTCCTACGAGCAGTACTTC. Translated, it gives CASSEPSSYEQYF.

V and J are TRBV7-2 and TRBJ2-2, with no clear D. V was trimmed by 5 bases and J by 0 bases, leaving 10 bases between them. The CDR3 runs to 15 residues. Germline V gives CDR1 SGHTA, CDR2 FQGNSA. CDR3 in DNA: TGTGCCAGCAGCCCTATTACCGCGAACACCGGGGAGCTGTTTTTT. It is translated as CASSPITANTGELFF.

J is TRBJ1-2 and V is TRBV7-3; D gene ambiguous. Germline V gene lookup returns CDR1 SGHTA and CDR2 FQGTGA. This CDR3 has 13 residues. Trimming took 3 bases from V and 2 from J, leaving 7 bases between them. The CDR3 spells CASSLEANYGYTF. CDR3 DNA sequence: TGTGCCAGCAGCTTGGAGGCCAACTATGGCTACACCTTC.

V is TRBV9 and J is TRBJ1-6; no clear D. V lost 0 bases and J 4 bases, leaving 11 bases between the germline ends. CDR1 and CDR2 from the germline V gene are SGDLS and YYNGEE. The CDR3 is made up of 16 amino acids. For the CDR3, the DNA is TGTGCCAGCAGCGTAGGTGCCGCGGAATATAATTCACCCCTCCACTTT. It yields the protein CASSVGAAEYNSPLHF. Filled out from reference TRBV9 and TRBJ1-6, the complete variable domain reads DSGVTQTPKHLITATGQRVTLRCSPRSGDLSVYWYQQSLDQGLQFLIQYYNGEERAKGNILERFSAQQFPDLHSELNLSSLELGDSALYFCASSVGAAEYNSPLHFGNGTRLTVT.

The rearrangement links TRBV5-1 to TRBJ2-3; 8 bases line up with TRBD1. The CDR3 has 13 residues. Germline loops: CDR1 SGHRS, CDR2 YFSETQ. V lost 5 bases to trimming and J lost 5 bases; unmatched junction nucleotides: 4. CDR3 residues: CASRLTGEDTQYF. The CDR3 DNA reads as TGCGCCAGCAGACTGACAGGGGAAGATACGCAGTATTTT.

This sequence joins TRBV27 and TRBJ1-6; 7 bases align to TRBD1. Looked up from germline, CDR1 is MNHEY and CDR2 is SMNVEV (reference sequence). This CDR3 has 16 amino acids. The junction had 12 bases not matched to a gene; V was cut back by 6 bases and J by 7 bases. The CDR3, as DNA: TGTGCCAGCAGCGCACAGGGGAGCGTTAAGAATTCACCCCTCCACTTT. This translates into CASSAQGSVKNSPLHF.

The table lists this clone with a count of one. The chain links TRBV9 to TRBJ1-1; 7 bases fit TRBD1. V lost 3 bases and J lost 5; bases outside the gene matches: 10. There are 15 residues in the CDR3. Germline CDR1 SGDLS, CDR2 YYNGEE. CDR3 amino acids: CASSGSTGMGTEAFF. DNA of the CDR3: TGTGCCAGCAGCGGATCGACAGGGATGGGAACTGAAGCTTTCTTT.

The V and J genes are TRBV28 and TRBJ1-5; 10 bases match TRBD1. Germline V gives CDR1 MDHEN, CDR2 SYDVKM. The CDR3 extends over 18 amino acids. V was pared by 6 bases and J by 2 bases, with 13 bases of the junction left unmatched. The CDR3 region has the DNA TGTGCCAGCAGGGGAAGGGACAGGGGAGGTAGGCGCAATCAGCCCCAGCATTTT. Residues: CASRGRDRGGRRNQPQHF.

This chain uses TRBV14 with TRBJ2-2; D not resolved. V shed 4 bases and J shed 7 bases, with 10 bases lying between them. Per the germline V gene, CDR1 is SGHDN and CDR2 is FVKESK. The CDR3 extends over 13 amino acids. CDR3 bases: TGTGCCAGCAGCCCAAACTTGGTCGGGGAGCTGTTTTTT. Protein: CASSPNLVGELFF.

The chain recombines TRBV19 with TRBJ2-3; 8 bases match TRBD2. The CDR3 is made up of 14 amino acids. Germline CDR1 and CDR2: LNHDA and SQIVND (reference sequence). The trim removed 3 bases at V and 4 bases at J, leaving 3 bases unmatched. The CDR3 spells CASSMRGDADTQYF. CDR3 coding DNA: TGTGCCAGTAGTATGCGGGGGGATGCAGATACGCAGTATTTT.

This chain joins TRBV9 and TRBJ1-2; 8 bases are shared with TRBD1. Germline loops: CDR1 SGDLS, CDR2 YYNGEE. The CDR3 covers 16 residues. J lost 8 bases, V lost 2 bases, and 14 bases had no gene match. The chain's CDR3 is CASSVSRTGQGQGYTF. DNA for the CDR3: TGTGCCAGCAGCGTGTCTCGGACTGGACAGGGCCAAGGCTACACCTTC.

This clone was counted between two and nine times. The genes are TRBV6-6 and TRBJ1-6, with D possibly being TRBD1 (5 bases). This CDR3 contains 19 residues. Trimming shortened V by 5 bases and J by 13 bases, and 33 bases separated the two germline ends. Germline assignment: CDR1 MNHNY and CDR2 SVGAGI (reference sequence). The CDR3 nucleotides read TGTGCCAGCAGTCGAGACTCCCCTATCGTGGGGGGTGGTGTGGTGCCCCTCCACTTT. As protein: CASSRDSPIVGGGVVPLHF.

V and J are TRBV9 and TRBJ2-7; D may be TRBD1 (5 bases). The V gene's germline CDR1 is SGDLS and CDR2 YYNGEE. V was pared by 3 bases and J by 0 bases, with 10 bases between. The CDR3 spans 14 residues. Written as DNA, the CDR3 is TGTGCCAGCAGCGAAAAAGGGGCCTCCTACGAGCAGTACTTC. Its protein product is CASSEKGASYEQYF. The full variable domain, with the rest looked up from reference TRBV9 and TRBJ2-7, is DSGVTQTPKHLITATGQRVTLRCSPRSGDLSVYWYQQSLDQGLQFLIQYYNGEERAKGNILERFSAQQFPDLHSELNLSSLELGDSALYFCASSEKGASYEQYFGPGTRLTVT.

The chain links TRBV4-2 to TRBJ1-4, with 10 bases lining up with TRBD1. The germline CDR1 and CDR2 sequences are LGHNA and YNFKEQ. With V trimmed by 3 bases and J by 7 bases, 8 bases remained unmatched. This CDR3 has 16 residues. The CDR3 is CASSHPDRGHSEKLFF. CDR3 in DNA: TGTGCCAGCAGCCACCCCGACAGGGGGCATAGTGAAAAACTGTTTTTT.

This CDR3 reads CASSLARGQKVTYGYTF. The CDR3, as DNA: TGTGCCAGCAGCTTGGCGCGCGGCCAGAAAGTAACCTATGGCTACACCTTC. The chain employs TRBV5-5 and TRBJ1-2; D remains unclear. Germline V gene lookup returns CDR1 SGHKS and CDR2 YYEKEE (reference sequence). This CDR3 spans 17 amino acids. V was pared by 0 bases and J by 4 bases, with 19 bases between.

The chain has TRBV18 and TRBJ1-5; D gene uncertain. The CDR3 has 18 residues. Germline CDR1 reads KGHSH; CDR2 reads LQKENI. V was trimmed by 4 bases and J by 4 bases, leaving 23 bases between them. The DNA for the CDR3 is TGTGCCAGCTCACGACGGGTGGCGGCCGAGAACTCGAATCAGCCCCAGCATTTT. Its translation: CASSRRVAAENSNQPQHF.

V and J are TRBV6-5 and TRBJ2-7, with a possible D match to TRBD2 (5 bases). Between the trimmed V and J ends, which lost 6 bases and 4 bases, there was a span of 13 bases. The CDR3 loop spans 13 amino acids. The germline V gene encodes CDR1 MNHEY and CDR2 SVGAGI. The CDR3 DNA is TGTGCCAGCAGGTCCGATTCGGGATACGAGCAGTACTTC. This encodes CASRSDSGYEQYF.

This chain joins TRBV28 and TRBJ2-5; 13 bases align to TRBD2. The CDR3 is 22 residues long. Germline CDR1 is MDHEN and CDR2 is SYDVKM. Germline trimming cut 3 bases from V and 0 bases from J; bases unmatched to any gene: 19. The CDR3 reads CASSFSSSGTSGAEGYQETQYF. CDR3 in DNA: TGTGCCAGCAGTTTCTCCTCCAGCGGGACTAGCGGGGCTGAGGGGTACCAAGAGACCCAGTACTTC. Together with reference TRBV28 and TRBJ2-5, the CDR3 gives the full variable domain: DVKVTQSSRYLVKRTGEKVFLECVQDMDHENMFWYRQDPGLGLRLIYFSYDVKMKEKGDIPEGYSVSREKKERFSLILESASTNQTSMYLCASSFSSSGTSGAEGYQETQYFGPGTRLLVL.

V usage is TRBV5-1 and J usage is TRBJ2-7; 10 nucleotides line up with TRBD1. CDR1 is SGHRS, CDR2 YFSETQ, per germline. This CDR3 comprises 15 residues. The V gene end was trimmed by 2 bases and the J gene end by 7 bases; junction bases not matched to a gene: 9. The CDR3 spells CASSLTGTGAREQYF. CDR3 nucleotides: TGCGCCAGCAGCTTAACCGGGACAGGGGCTCGGGAGCAGTACTTC.

V and J are TRBV6-4 and TRBJ2-7, with a possible D match to TRBD2 (5 bases). The CDR3 runs to 8 residues. Trimming pared 8 bases from V and 12 bases from J, leaving 8 bases between. Germline V CDR1 and CDR2: MRHNA, SNTAGT. The CDR3 is CASPRGYF. DNA of the CDR3: TGTGCCAGCCCCCGGGGGTACTTC.

The chain couples TRBV9 to TRBJ1-5; D is uncertain. Germline V gene data show CDR1 as SGDLS and CDR2 as YYNGEE. The CDR3 runs 12 residues. The V and J ends lost 3 bases and 8 bases respectively, with 9 bases between them. The DNA of the CDR3 is TGTGCCAGCAGCGCCGGAGATAAGCCCCAGCATTTT. It translates to CASSAGDKPQHF.

As to this clone: The same CDR3 is also encoded by other DNA sequences in this sample. This chain uses TRBV5-4 with TRBJ1-5; D remains ambiguous. This CDR3 is 12 amino acids long. V was cut by 5 bases and J by 4 bases, with 7 bases left in between. CDR1 and CDR2 from the germline V gene are SGHNT and YYREEE (reference sequence). Here the CDR3 reads CASSLPNQPQHF. The CDR3 coding sequence is TGTGCCAGCAGTTTGCCAAATCAGCCCCAGCATTTT.

This rearrangement joins TRBV5-4 to TRBJ2-3; TRBD2 is a possible D gene (6 bases). V was pared by 7 bases and J by 1 base, with 16 bases between. This CDR3 has 15 amino acids. Germline V gene sequence: CDR1 SGHNT, CDR2 YYREEE (reference sequence). The CDR3 spells CASGLGLIGTDTQYF. DNA for the CDR3: TGTGCCAGCGGACTGGGACTGATCGGCACAGATACGCAGTATTTT.

J is TRBJ2-3 and V is TRBV7-2; a weak D match, TRBD1 (5 bases). This CDR3 comprises 14 residues. V lost 3 bases and J lost 0, with 7 bases in between. Germline CDR1 reads SGHTA; CDR2 reads FQGNSA. The CDR3: CASSFRQSTDTQYF. In DNA form, the CDR3 reads TGTGCCAGCAGCTTTCGACAGAGCACAGATACGCAGTATTTT.